This TCR beta chain came from a study of vaccination and CD4 T cells after COVID-19. As for treatment: approximately nine-day PBMC culture with coronavirus spike peptide pools or control peptides (ViraFEST assay). CDR3 length: 15 residues. Germline CDR1 reads LNHNV; CDR2 reads YYDKDF (reference sequence). Trimming took off 4 bases at V and 7 bases at J, with 16 bases between the two ends. Comments on this clonotype: The antigen is undetermined.

The study sequenced cultured CD4+ T cell DNA using the Oncomine TCR Beta short-read assay. Each CDR3 protein is one row after TCRdb ran MiXCR on the PCR reads. The data show 20,000 or so distinct CDR3 sequences, around a third seen once. The genes are TRBV15 and TRBJ1-4, with D unclear. This clonotype originated in a human donor with COVID-19. Material: cultured CD4+ T cells from blood. The CDR3 DNA is TGTGCCACCAGCATAGACGGCAGCAGTAGTGAAAAACTGTTTTTT. This sequence encodes CATSIDGSSSEKLFF.